This T cell receptor beta chain stems from a study of shared clonotypes between healthy human individuals (TCRdb year 2020). Study-wide context: The cohort included three men and a couple of women between 18 and 49 years of age. The study deeply sequenced blood TCR repertoires of about five healthy adults to estimate repertoire size and the extent of clonotype sharing between individuals. For each donor, three plates each were used for CD4 naive and CD4 memory, two plates were used for CD8 naive, and one plate was used for CD8 memory. To increase sequencing depth and limit assay-specific biases, different laboratories used diverse techniques to prepare libraries and sequence TCR repertoires. Leukapheresis yielded between about 0.9 and 9 billion PBMCs per donor. Overall study outcomes, separate from this receptor: Larger estimated clonotype richness was generally found for naive subsets than for memory subsets. The genetic and exposure-history diversity represented was limited by the small number of donors. Sampling was limited to blood, and TCR repertoires in tissue likely differ from TCR repertoires in blood. Compared with non-shared clonotypes, the clonotypes found in all four sorted-subset donors had higher generation probabilities. Pairwise subsampling led to the expectation that sequencing depth would affect the degree of clonotype sharing among donors. Even with the large sequencing depth, rarefaction of the sorted-subset datasets indicated that sequencing was incomplete. When a handful of donors were compared, the shared fraction of clonotypes was roughly 4.8% for naive CD4, around 3.6% for naive CD8, about 2.5% for memory CD4, and 0.35% to 0.4% for memory CD8.

The donors were healthy, HIV-negative adults who had no recently reported acute infections or vaccinations. Every donor was a Caucasian adult residing in Nashville, Tennessee, USA. CD8 memory samples combined magnetically selected CD45RO+ cells with CCR7-negative CD45RA+ effector memory (TemRA) cells. After blood collection by leukapheresis, PBMCs were isolated using Ficoll-Histopaque density gradient centrifugation and then cryopreserved in the vapor phase of liquid nitrogen. Analytical flow cytometry was used to check the purity and quantity of every magnetically sorted T cell population. Genomic DNA was isolated from each sorted fraction and quantified by UV absorbance on a Nanodrop 2000c. V is cut by 1 base and J by 6 bases, and the space between the germline ends is 10 bases. CDR1 is given as PRHDT and CDR2 as FYEKMQ, both from the germline V gene (reference sequence). CDR3 length: 14 amino acids, cysteine to phenylalanine. The only DNA kept is the CDR3, 42 bases in frame from the first base.

Ten or more counts support this clone. Which antigen it targets is not known. No base qualities exist here, and no much larger clone lies one base off it. Using the deep immunoSEQ assay, TCR CDR3 regions were amplified from genomic DNA by multiplex PCR. For each cell subset, the extracted genomic DNA was distributed evenly across all wells of several immunoSEQ 96-well plates, and each plate served as one replicate. For sorted subsets, about 220 ng of genomic DNA, equivalent to roughly 33,000 T cell genomes, went into each replicate PCR. Purified libraries were measured with a Qubit 3.0 fluorometer, size-checked on a Bioanalyzer 2100, and measured again with the KAPA Library Quantification kit. A separate single-read 150-cycle Illumina NextSeq 550 flow cell was used to sequence each immunoSEQ 96-well plate. Concerning the study's data processing: Because only junctional sequences without quality scores were contained in the immunoSEQ output, filtering matching that applied to full-length reads could not be performed. Sequences were annotated with PyIR, a Python wrapper for IgBLAST v1.9, and V/J genes and CDR3 were assigned using IMGT germline references. Reads were removed for weak V/J assignments (E-value above 1e-6), missing CDR3, stop codons, out-of-frame junctions, or ambiguous translated residues. V3J clonotypes were defined as sequences sharing an identical inferred V gene, J gene, and CDR3 amino acid sequence. To compute the percentage overlap between repertoires, the number of shared unique clonotypes was divided by the size of the smaller repertoire. RTK rarefaction, the Chao1 estimator, and Recon v2.1 estimates of unobserved clonotypes were used to assess repertoire richness. Generation probabilities for all TCRbeta clonotypes obtained by the gDNA method from a handful of donors were computed using OLGA. TCRdb holds this immuneACCESS table with in-frame rearrangements only. Some clones are missing; in checked studies, unresolved V genes explain under half, and the rest has no known cause. V and J calls and clone size are copied from that table; D and trimming were computed from the DNA. The sample table records over 95,000 clones; approximately 70% of these occur just once. Of the sample, about 26% falls within the top ten clones.

The TCR sequence derives from a woman under 40 in good health. The sequence is built from TRBV13 and TRBJ1-5; tentative D gene TRBD1, with 6 bases matching. Sequencing was carried out using memory CD8+ T cells sorted from blood. The cell subset or site label for this specimen denotes: CD45RO+ cells pooled with CCR7-negative TemRA cells. The base sequence is TGTGCCAGCAGCTTAGAAGGGGGTGGTCAGCCCCAGCATTTT. Its coded protein is CASSLEGGGQPQHF.